This T cell receptor (beta chain) was captured in a study of blood T cell repertoires in COVID-19. This clone was detected once. This table comes from immunoSEQ multiplex PCR, and its TCRdb copy is limited to in-frame clones, with some not included. In the table there are roughly 250,000 clones, about 87% of which are singletons. V gave up 6 bases and J gave up 3 bases; unmatched junction bases: 7. Germline assignment: CDR1 LNHDA and CDR2 SQIVND (reference sequence). The CDR3 has 16 amino acids. The sequencing sample was made of PBMCs or T cells enriched from blood (not recorded which). The chain uses TRBV19 and TRBJ2-3, with TRBD2 matching 12 bases. The sequence came from a woman between 50 and 59 years old who had recovered from COVID-19. CDR3 residues: CASRGWTSGKTDTQYF. CDR3 nucleotides: TGTGCCAGTAGGGGGTGGACTAGCGGGAAGACAGATACGCAGTATTTT.